This T cell receptor beta chain is drawn from a study of spatial heterogeneity in lung cancer. CDR1 is SGDLS, CDR2 YYNGEE, per germline. This CDR3 comprises 15 residues. Time point in this sample: sample taken at primary tumor resection. Unsorted whole RNA of tumor, nontumor lung or frozen PBMC was sequenced. In the case of this clonotype: Its ends do not fully match the called genes, so a read error is possible.

TCRdb reanalysed the 5' RACE reads using MiXCR and keeps one entry per CDR3 protein. The profile shows approximately 11,000 distinct CDR3 sequences, 6.1% of them singletons. The material sequenced was normal lung tissue next to the tumor, taken at surgery. This chain connects TRBV9 to TRBJ2-5; D tentatively reads TRBD1 or TRBD2 (6 bases each). This receptor was obtained from a male donor with early-stage non-small cell lung cancer. CDR3 sequence (DNA): TGTGCCAACAGCGTAGACGGGGGCTCCGACGAGACCCAGTACTTC. Amino acid sequence: CANSVDGGSDETQYF.